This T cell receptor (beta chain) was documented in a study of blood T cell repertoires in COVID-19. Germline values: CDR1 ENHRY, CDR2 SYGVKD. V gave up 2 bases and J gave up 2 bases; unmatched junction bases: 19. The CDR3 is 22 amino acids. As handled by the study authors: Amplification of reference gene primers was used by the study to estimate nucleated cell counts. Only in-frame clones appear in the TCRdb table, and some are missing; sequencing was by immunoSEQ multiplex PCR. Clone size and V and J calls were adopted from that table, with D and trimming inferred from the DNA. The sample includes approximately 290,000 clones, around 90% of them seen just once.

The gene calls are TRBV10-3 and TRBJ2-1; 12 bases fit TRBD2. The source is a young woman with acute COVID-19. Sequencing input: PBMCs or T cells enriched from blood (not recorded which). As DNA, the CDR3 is TGTGCCATCAGTGAGGGGGCCCGACGGCTTCTAGCGGGAGGGGGTACCTACAATGAGCAGTTCTTC. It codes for CAISEGARRLLAGGGTYNEQFF.